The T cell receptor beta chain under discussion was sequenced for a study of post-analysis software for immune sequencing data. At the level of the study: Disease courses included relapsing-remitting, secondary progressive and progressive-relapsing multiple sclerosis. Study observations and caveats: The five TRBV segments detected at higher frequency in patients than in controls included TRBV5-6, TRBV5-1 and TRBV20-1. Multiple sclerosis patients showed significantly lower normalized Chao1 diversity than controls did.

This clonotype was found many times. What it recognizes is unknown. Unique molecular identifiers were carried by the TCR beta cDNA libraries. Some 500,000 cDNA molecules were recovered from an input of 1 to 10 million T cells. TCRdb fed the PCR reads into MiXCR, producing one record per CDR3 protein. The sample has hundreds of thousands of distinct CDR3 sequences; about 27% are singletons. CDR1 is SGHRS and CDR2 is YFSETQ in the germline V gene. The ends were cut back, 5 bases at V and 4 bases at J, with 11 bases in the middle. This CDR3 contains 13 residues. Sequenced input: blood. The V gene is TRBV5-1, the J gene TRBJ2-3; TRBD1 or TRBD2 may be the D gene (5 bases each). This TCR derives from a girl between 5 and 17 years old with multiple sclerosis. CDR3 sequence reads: CASSHGGADTQYF. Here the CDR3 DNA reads TGCGCCAGCAGTCATGGGGGAGCAGATACGCAGTATTTT.